Shown below are 25 T cell receptor beta chains from a single sample sequenced in a study of a mutant IDH1 vaccine in newly diagnosed glioma. Time point specified: baseline, week 1 (first vaccination visit). Treatment: pre-vaccination baseline after standard-of-care therapy. Produced via immunoSEQ multiplex PCR; TCRdb's table is partial and in-frame only. The sample carries tens of thousands of clones, 80% to 90% recorded once. The sequencing here drew on peripheral blood mononuclear cells (PBMCs), taken from a glioma patient treated with radiotherapy, temozolomide or both. The receptors derive from a woman under 30 with glioma. Some clones in this sample may be carry-over from other donors' samples.

J is TRBJ1-2 and V is TRBV5-1, with 7 bases fitting TRBD1. Trimming cost V 0 bases and J 1 base; bases outside gene matches: 3. CDR1 SGHRS and CDR2 YFSETQ come from the germline V gene. The CDR3 runs to 15 residues. DNA for the CDR3: TGCGCCAGCAGCTTGGCAGGGACAGATAACTATGGCTACACCTTC. It translates to CASSLAGTDNYGYTF. Drawing the rest from reference TRBV5-1 and TRBJ1-2, the complete variable domain is KAGVTQTPRYLIKTRGQQVTLSCSPISGHRSVSWYQQTPGQGLQFLFEYFSETQRNKGNFPGRFSGRQFSNSRSEMNVSTLELGDSALYLCASSLAGTDNYGYTFGSGTRLTVV.

V is TRBV6-5 and J is TRBJ1-2; the D gene is possibly TRBD1 (5 bases). Germline loops: CDR1 MNHEY, CDR2 SVGAGI. With 5 bases removed from V and 3 bases from J, the gap between germline ends came to 10 bases. The CDR3 has 13 amino acids. CDR3 region: CASSVTGYYGYTF. CDR3 nucleotides: TGTGCCAGCAGTGTCACAGGTTACTATGGCTACACCTTC.

The rearrangement uses TRBV6-5 and TRBJ1-2, with D perhaps TRBD1 (6 bases). This CDR3 contains 13 residues. CDR1 and CDR2 from the germline V gene are MNHEY and SVGAGI. V was shortened by 6 bases and J by 2 bases, with 10 bases between the two germline ends. The CDR3 region has the DNA TGTGCCAGCAGCCGGGGACACAACTATGGCTACACCTTC. This codes for CASSRGHNYGYTF.

The genes are TRBV27 and TRBJ2-7; weak D call: TRBD1 (6 bases). The CDR3 extends over 13 amino acids. V was cut by 2 bases and J by 2 bases, with 7 bases left in between. Germline assignment: CDR1 MNHEY and CDR2 SMNVEV (reference sequence). CDR3 DNA sequence: TGTGCCAGCAGTTTACAGGGGCCCTACGAGCAGTACTTC. This translates into CASSLQGPYEQYF.

V and J are TRBV5-6 and TRBJ1-2; D might be TRBD1 (6 bases). This CDR3 is 13 amino acids long. Between the trimmed V and J ends, which lost 7 bases and 4 bases, there was a span of 14 bases. The germline gives CDR1 SGHDT, CDR2 YYEEEE. The CDR3: CASRLRGPYGYTF. CDR3 DNA sequence: TGTGCCAGCCGCCTCAGGGGCCCCTATGGCTACACCTTC.

The V gene is TRBV5-4, the J gene TRBJ1-3; D gene unclear. Trimming took 0 bases from V and 0 from J, leaving 10 bases between them. Per the germline V gene, CDR1 is SGHNT and CDR2 is YYREEE (reference sequence). The CDR3 has 16 residues. This CDR3 is CASSLGMGRSGNTIYF. The CDR3 nucleotides are TGTGCCAGCAGCTTGGGAATGGGCCGCTCTGGAAACACCATATATTTT.

V is TRBV7-9 and J is TRBJ2-7; 7 bases are a match to TRBD2. With V trimmed by 2 bases and J by 5 bases, 12 bases remained unmatched. Germline V CDR1 and CDR2: SEHNR, FQNEAQ (reference sequence). CDR3 size: 16 residues. The CDR3 nucleotides read TGTGCCAGCAGCTTAACCGGGGGAGGGCATAACGACGAGCAGTACTTC. This encodes CASSLTGGGHNDEQYF.

For the CDR3, the DNA is TGTGCCTGGAGTGTAGGAGGGGGCAATGAGCAGTTCTTC. Encoded protein: CAWSVGGGNEQFF. V and J are TRBV30 and TRBJ2-1; D may correspond to TRBD1 or TRBD2 (6 bases each). The CDR3 extends over 13 amino acids. The ends were cut back, 0 bases at V and 6 bases at J, with 9 bases in the middle. The germline V gene encodes CDR1 GTSNPN and CDR2 SVGIG (reference sequence).

This clone was recorded once. The chain links TRBV6-6 to TRBJ1-2, with a weak D call TRBD1 (5 bases). Trimming removed 8 bases from V and 3 bases from J, with 16 bases in between. The V gene's germline CDR1 is MNHNY and CDR2 SVGAGI (reference sequence). There are 14 residues in the CDR3. The CDR3 nucleotides are TGTGCCAGCCAACAGGCCTCCACCCACTATGGCTACACCTTC. Translating it yields CASQQASTHYGYTF.

The J gene is TRBJ2-7, the V gene TRBV5-1, with 7 bases lining up with TRBD1. Germline lookup yields CDR1 SGHRS and CDR2 YFSETQ. The CDR3 is 15 residues long. V lost 4 bases, J lost 2 bases, and 9 bases stayed unmatched. The CDR3 loop is CASSATGQMTYEQYF. The CDR3 DNA reads as TGCGCCAGCAGCGCCACGGGACAGATGACCTACGAGCAGTACTTC.

The CDR3 bases are TGTGCCAGCAGTGAAGCGGGGCTAGCTCGGAGGACCGGGGAGCTGTTTTTT. As protein: CASSEAGLARRTGELFF. V gene TRBV2 combines with J gene TRBJ2-2; D could derive from TRBD1 or TRBD2 (5 bases each). V was clipped by 0 bases and J by 5 bases, with 16 bases between them. Germline V lookup: CDR1 SNHLY, CDR2 FYNNEI. This CDR3 spans 17 amino acids. Full variable domain (missing parts from reference TRBV2 and TRBJ2-2): EPEVTQTPSHQVTQMGQEVILRCVPISNHLYFYWYRQILGQKVEFLVSFYNNEISEKSEIFDDQFSVERPDGSNFTLKIRSTKLEDSAMYFCASSEAGLARRTGELFFGEGSRLTVL.

This sequence joins TRBV7-9 and TRBJ2-7, with no clear D. Trimming removed 1 base at V and 7 bases at J, with 5 bases between. CDR1 and CDR2 from the germline V gene are SEHNR and FQNEAQ (reference sequence). The length of the CDR3 is 11 residues. The CDR3 reads CASSLEVEQYF. CDR3 bases: TGTGCCAGCAGCTTAGAGGTGGAGCAGTACTTC. The variable domain in full, completed from reference TRBV7-9 and TRBJ2-7, reads DTGVSQNPRHKITKRGQNVTFRCDPISEHNRLYWYRQTLGQGPEFLTYFQNEAQLEKSRLLSDRFSAERPKGSFSTLEIQRTEQGDSAMYLCASSLEVEQYFGPGTRLTVT.

This clone was seen a single time. The chain uses TRBV9 and TRBJ2-3; 7 bases match TRBD2. V lost 0 bases and J lost 1; bases outside the gene matches: 8. Germline values: CDR1 SGDLS, CDR2 YYNGEE. The CDR3 runs 17 residues. CDR3 nucleotide sequence: TGTGCCAGCAGCGTAGAGATCTGGGCGGGGGGCACAGATACGCAGTATTTT. Its protein product is CASSVEIWAGGTDTQYF.

The chain has TRBV9 and TRBJ2-2; possible D gene TRBD2, 7 bases. V was trimmed by 1 base and J by 4 bases, leaving 8 bases between them. Germline values: CDR1 SGDLS, CDR2 YYNGEE. CDR3 length equals 14 residues. CDR3 sequence (DNA): TGTGCCAGCAGCGTAAGGGGGGGCACCGGGGAGCTGTTTTTT. Its translation: CASSVRGGTGELFF.

CDR3 sequence: CASSVGGAGEQFF. DNA of the CDR3: TGTGCCAGCAGCGTAGGGGGGGCGGGTGAGCAGTTCTTC. The chain combines TRBV9 with TRBJ2-1; the D gene could be TRBD1 or TRBD2 (6 bases each). CDR3 length: 13 amino acids. In germline, CDR1 is SGDLS, CDR2 YYNGEE. V was trimmed by 0 bases and J by 9 bases, leaving 10 bases between them.

This chain links TRBV6-5 with TRBJ1-2; the D is unclear. The CDR3 covers 12 residues. V gave up 6 bases and J gave up 8 bases, with 13 bases separating them. Per the germline V gene, CDR1 is MNHEY and CDR2 is SVGAGI. The CDR3 loop is CASRYIASGYTF. In nucleotides, the CDR3 is TGTGCCAGCAGATATATAGCGTCCGGCTACACCTTC.

CDR3 sequence (DNA): TGTGCCAGCAGGGGTACAGGGGGCTCCTATAATTCACCCCTCCACTTT. It codes for CASRGTGGSYNSPLHF. This chain links TRBV6-6 with TRBJ1-6; 8 positions agree with TRBD1. This CDR3 is built from 16 residues. Germline V gives CDR1 MNHNY, CDR2 SVGAGI (reference sequence). J gave up 0 bases and V 6 bases, and 4 bases lay outside the gene matches.

This clone was recorded a few times. The gene calls are TRBV6-1 and TRBJ2-5, with 9 positions matching TRBD1. From germline, CDR1 is MNHNS and CDR2 SASEGT. Trimming at V came to 4 bases and at J to 2 bases, leaving 5 bases not matched to a gene. This CDR3 is built from 15 residues. This CDR3 is CASSGGQGWQETQYF. The DNA for the CDR3 is TGTGCCAGCAGTGGAGGACAGGGGTGGCAAGAGACCCAGTACTTC.

CDR3 nucleotides: TGCGCCAGCAGCGATCGCCGACTAGCGGGAGTGAGTGAGCAGTTCTTC. It encodes CASSDRRLAGVSEQFF. The chain combines TRBV5-1 with TRBJ2-1; 12 nucleotides line up with TRBD2. The ends lost 4 bases at V and 9 bases at J; junction bases unmatched: 11. The length of the CDR3 is 16 residues. Germline loops: CDR1 SGHRS, CDR2 YFSETQ.

The chain carries TRBV6-1 and TRBJ2-1; D remains ambiguous. The germline V gene has CDR1 MNHNS and CDR2 SASEGT. The V and J ends lost 6 bases and 6 bases respectively, with 15 bases between them. The CDR3 extends over 14 amino acids. Written as DNA, the CDR3 is TGTGCCAGCAGCCTCACTTCCCCCAGCAATGAGCAGTTCTTC. It translates to CASSLTSPSNEQFF.

This chain links TRBV7-2 with TRBJ2-7, with 14 positions matching TRBD2. Germline CDR1 is SGHTA and CDR2 is FQGNSA. The CDR3 is 15 residues long. J gave up 2 bases and V 6 bases, and 3 bases lay outside the gene matches. In DNA, the CDR3 is TGTGCCAGCAGACGGACTAGCGGGGGGCCCTACGAGCAGTACTTC. Its translation: CASRRTSGGPYEQYF. Looking up the rest from reference TRBV7-2 and TRBJ2-7 gives the full variable domain: GAGVSQSPSNKVTEKGKDVELRCDPISGHTALYWYRQSLGQGLEFLIYFQGNSAPDKSGLPSDRFSAERTGGSVSTLTIQRTQQEDSAVYLCASRRTSGGPYEQYFGPGTRLTVT.

The rearrangement uses TRBV27 and TRBJ2-2; 10 bases agree with TRBD1. Germline values: CDR1 MNHEY, CDR2 SMNVEV (reference sequence). CDR3 length: 14 residues. The CDR3 DNA reads as TGTGCGTCATCGGGACAGGGGTTCCCCGGGGAGCTGTTTTTT. Translating gives CASSGQGFPGELFF.

This chain joins TRBV9 and TRBJ2-2, with 8 bases identical to TRBD2. Germline V CDR1 and CDR2: SGDLS, YYNGEE. The CDR3 totals 17 residues. Trimming cost V 4 bases and J 5 bases; bases outside gene matches: 13. CDR3 sequence reads: CASSPKGPGGWTGELFF. CDR3 nucleotides: TGTGCCAGCAGCCCGAAGGGGCCGGGAGGGTGGACCGGGGAGCTGTTTTTT.

The V gene is TRBV25-1, the J gene TRBJ2-2; TRBD2 agrees at 8 bases. With 2 bases clipped from V and 4 bases from J, the junction kept 6 bases outside the gene matches. This CDR3 has 16 amino acids. The germline V gene has CDR1 MGHDK and CDR2 SYGVNS. The CDR3 DNA reads TGTGCCAGCAGTGAAGGGGCGGGAGGACCCACCGGGGAGCTGTTTTTT. Encoded protein: CASSEGAGGPTGELFF.

The V and J genes are TRBV9 and TRBJ1-2; no firm D call. The germline V and J ends were trimmed by 3 bases and 8 bases, with 17 bases remaining between them. The CDR3 extends over 14 amino acids. Germline V gene data show CDR1 as SGDLS and CDR2 as YYNGEE. In nucleotides, the CDR3 is TGTGCCAGCAGCGAGGTGAGGGCCCATTGGGGCTACACCTTC. It is translated as CASSEVRAHWGYTF. Looking up the rest from reference TRBV9 and TRBJ1-2 gives the full variable domain: DSGVTQTPKHLITATGQRVTLRCSPRSGDLSVYWYQQSLDQGLQFLIQYYNGEERAKGNILERFSAQQFPDLHSELNLSSLELGDSALYFCASSEVRAHWGYTFGSGTRLTVV.